These 18 T cell receptor beta chains were all obtained from the same sample, sequenced in a study of T cell clonotyping in hematopoietic cell transplantation. The method was immunoSEQ multiplex PCR; TCRdb's version includes in-frame clones alone and lacks a portion of them. The top ten clones hold approximately 12% of a sample with 15,000 to 20,000 clones, approximately 61% of them seen once. Source: PBMCs, taken 30 days after allogeneic stem cell transplant. All receptors come from a male patient in his fifties or sixties who had an allogeneic stem cell transplant from an unrelated donor, so T cells may come from the graft donor. Some clones in this sample may be carry-over from other donors' samples.

This clone was counted a few times. The genes are TRBV2 and TRBJ2-7; 8 bases line up with TRBD1. The CDR3 has 13 amino acids. Germline V gene sequence: CDR1 SNHLY, CDR2 FYNNEI. Unmatched junction bases numbered 8, after V lost 6 bases and J lost 7 bases. This CDR3 reads CASRPDRDEEQYF. The DNA for the CDR3 is TGTGCCAGCAGACCGGACAGGGATGAGGAGCAGTACTTC. The full variable domain, in which reference TRBV2 and TRBJ2-7 provide the parts outside the CDR3, is EPEVTQTPSHQVTQMGQEVILRCVPISNHLYFYWYRQILGQKVEFLVSFYNNEISEKSEIFDDQFSVERPDGSNFTLKIRSTKLEDSAMYFCASRPDRDEEQYFGPGTRLTVT.

The rearrangement links TRBV15 to TRBJ1-1, with D uncertain. The V gene's germline CDR1 is LNHNV and CDR2 YYDKDF (reference sequence). V lost 2 bases and J 5 bases, leaving 15 bases between the germline ends. This CDR3 is 15 amino acids long. CDR3: CATSRPAEGRTEAFF. The CDR3 coding sequence is TGTGCCACCAGCAGACCTGCGGAAGGTAGAACTGAAGCTTTCTTT.

The V and J genes are TRBV6-5 and TRBJ2-5; D might be TRBD1 or TRBD2, each matching 6 bases. The end of the DNA fits TRBJ2-7 better, so the J call may be wrong. CDR3 length: 13 amino acids. Germline CDR1 is MNHEY and CDR2 is SVGAGI. CDR3 bases: TGTGCCAGCAGTTACGGTGGGGGGCGCGAGCAGTACTTC. Protein sequence: CASSYGGGREQYF.

The genes are TRBV6-5 and TRBJ1-2; perhaps TRBD1 as D (6 bases). Trimming removed 6 bases at V and 7 bases at J, with 21 bases between. This CDR3 spans 15 amino acids. Germline CDR1 MNHEY, CDR2 SVGAGI. The CDR3 region has the DNA TGTGCCAGCAGGCAACGATTCGACAGGTTCCTTGGCTACACCTTC. Its translation is CASRQRFDRFLGYTF.

V and J are TRBV30 and TRBJ1-2, with D possibly matching TRBD1 (5 bases). The CDR3 consists of 14 residues. Trimming pared 3 bases from V and 0 bases from J, leaving 11 bases between. Germline V gene data show CDR1 as GTSNPN and CDR2 as SVGIG (reference sequence). DNA for the CDR3: TGTGCCTGGAGGCTTAAGGGGCCTAACTATGGCTACACCTTC. Translation gives CAWRLKGPNYGYTF.

There are a few counts of this clone. The V and J genes are TRBV30 and TRBJ1-2; 8 bases align to TRBD1. The CDR3 is 12 amino acids. Germline V gene sequence: CDR1 GTSNPN, CDR2 SVGIG (reference sequence). Unmatched junction bases numbered 3, after V lost 5 bases and J lost 4 bases. The CDR3 loop is CAWRGQGYGYTF. In DNA, the CDR3 is TGTGCCTGGCGAGGACAGGGCTATGGCTACACCTTC.

This rearrangement joins TRBV28 to TRBJ2-2, with no clear D. Germline CDR1 and CDR2: MDHEN and SYDVKM. V lost 5 bases, J lost 2 bases, and 3 bases lay in between. There are 12 residues in the CDR3. This CDR3 is CASSRNTGELFF. The CDR3 nucleotides read TGTGCCAGCAGTCGCAACACCGGGGAGCTGTTTTTT.

The chain is built from TRBV15 and TRBJ1-4; 10 nucleotides agree with TRBD1. The CDR3 is 16 amino acids. V shed 0 bases and J 5 bases; nucleotides not matched to a gene: 3. Germline CDR1 and CDR2: LNHNV and YYDKDF (reference sequence). The CDR3 region is CATSREGQGMNEKLFF. CDR3 DNA sequence: TGTGCCACCAGCAGAGAGGGACAGGGGATGAATGAAAAACTGTTTTTT.

A few counts support this clone. The chain recombines TRBV5-1 with TRBJ2-2, with D unresolved. CDR3 length: 13 amino acids. Germline-derived CDR1 and CDR2 are SGHRS and YFSETQ. V was clipped by 7 bases and J by 4 bases, with 11 bases between them. CDR3 DNA: TGCGCCAGCTCAACGGTGGTCACCGGGGAGCTGTTTTTT. This gives the protein CASSTVVTGELFF.

V is TRBV1 and J is TRBJ1-2. TRBV1 is a pseudogene segment. This CDR3 contains 14 residues. CDR3 sequence reads: CTSRFSRKTYGYTF. The CDR3 DNA reads TGCACCAGCAGATTCTCGCGAAAGACCTATGGCTACACCTTC.

In its sample, this clone is hyperexpanded. The chain carries TRBV19 and TRBJ1-5; possible D gene TRBD1, 5 bases. The CDR3 is 13 amino acids. The germline gives CDR1 LNHDA, CDR2 SQIVND (reference sequence). Trimming removed 4 bases from V and 7 bases from J, with 11 bases in between. CDR3 bases: TGTGCCAGTAGTACAGGGAATGGGCAGCCCCAGCATTTT. Translation gives CASSTGNGQPQHF.

The V gene is TRBV4-1, the J gene TRBJ1-2; weak D call: TRBD1 (5 bases). Germline V gives CDR1 MGHRA, CDR2 YSYEKL. This CDR3 contains 12 residues. V gave up 1 base and J gave up 7 bases, with 7 bases separating them. The CDR3 DNA is TGCGCCAGCAGCCAAGTCACAGGTGGCTACACCTTC. Translation: CASSQVTGGYTF.

The gene calls are TRBV9 and TRBJ1-2; D remains ambiguous. V was clipped by 3 bases and J by 7 bases, with 16 bases between them. CDR3 length: 14 residues. Germline lookup yields CDR1 SGDLS and CDR2 YYNGEE. CDR3 bases: TGTGCCAGCAGCGCAAACTCCGCCCCGGCTGGCTACACCTTC. It translates to CASSANSAPAGYTF.

The chain employs TRBV30 and TRBJ1-4; D is unclear. Trimming took 1 base from V and 8 from J, leaving 17 bases between them. Germline V gives CDR1 GTSNPN, CDR2 SVGIG (reference sequence). The CDR3 has 15 residues. The CDR3 DNA reads as TGTGCCTGGAGTGAGGGCAGCTCCTACGGCGAAAAACTGTTTTTT. Translating gives CAWSEGSSYGEKLFF.

Written as DNA, the CDR3 is TGTGCCAGCAGCCAGGGACAAAACACTGAAGCTTTCTTT. This gives the protein CASSQGQNTEAFF. V usage is TRBV7-6 and J usage is TRBJ1-1; weak D call: TRBD1 (6 bases). V lost 5 bases, J lost 2 bases, and 9 bases lay in between. The germline CDR1 and CDR2 sequences are SGHVS and FNYEAQ. The CDR3 extends over 13 amino acids.

The rearrangement uses TRBV4-3 and TRBJ2-7; TRBD2 matches 7 bases. Losses at the gene ends were 4 bases for V and 2 bases for J; bases not matched to a gene: 11. The CDR3 is 16 amino acids. Germline loops: CDR1 LGHNA, CDR2 YSLEER. CDR3 sequence: CASSPSASGNTYEQYF. The CDR3 bases are TGCGCCAGCAGCCCATCAGCCAGCGGGAATACCTACGAGCAGTACTTC.

This rearrangement joins TRBV30 to TRBJ1-1, with no clear D. Trimming cost V 1 base and J 10 bases, with 16 bases left between them. Germline CDR1 and CDR2: GTSNPN and SVGIG (reference sequence). The CDR3 has 13 residues. The CDR3: CAWSEGLGFLAFF. CDR3 DNA sequence: TGTGCCTGGAGTGAGGGCCTCGGATTTTTAGCTTTCTTT.

The chain couples TRBV7-2 to TRBJ2-5, with no clear D. The V and J ends lost 1 base and 5 bases respectively, with 5 bases between them. CDR3 length: 12 amino acids. Germline lookup yields CDR1 SGHTA and CDR2 FQGNSA. Written as DNA, the CDR3 is TGTGCCAGCAGCTTAGAGAGTGAGACCCAGTACTTC. Translated, it gives CASSLESETQYF.